This TCR beta chain was observed in a study of beta chain features in type 1 diabetes. The wider study: About 110 million sorted cells were examined across all samples. Study-wide results and limits: Insertion counts at VDJ junctions were lower in type 1 diabetes patients, who also showed more deletions there. There was a moderate but significant shortening of TCRB CDR3s in all four CD4+ subsets of Type 1 diabetes patients.

The purity of all sorted populations exceeded 95%. As every portion of the isolated RNA was reverse transcribed, the sequencing read expressed TCRB transcripts. Method: immunoSEQ multiplex PCR; TCRdb's copy keeps in-frame clones and lacks some. In the table there are 150,000 to 200,000 clones, around an eighth of which are singletons. V dropped 4 bases and J dropped 5; count of bases not matched to a gene: 2. The CDR3 runs 13 residues. Looked up from germline, CDR1 is KGHSH and CDR2 is LQKENI. Concerning this clone: The target antigen is unknown.

The chain joins TRBV18 to TRBJ1-5, with 7 bases identical to TRBD1. This TCR derives from a young woman in good health. The specimen was central memory CD4+ T cells from blood. The CDR3 protein is CASSQGGDQPQHF. DNA of the CDR3: TGTGCCAGCTCACAAGGGGGCGATCAGCCCCAGCATTTT.